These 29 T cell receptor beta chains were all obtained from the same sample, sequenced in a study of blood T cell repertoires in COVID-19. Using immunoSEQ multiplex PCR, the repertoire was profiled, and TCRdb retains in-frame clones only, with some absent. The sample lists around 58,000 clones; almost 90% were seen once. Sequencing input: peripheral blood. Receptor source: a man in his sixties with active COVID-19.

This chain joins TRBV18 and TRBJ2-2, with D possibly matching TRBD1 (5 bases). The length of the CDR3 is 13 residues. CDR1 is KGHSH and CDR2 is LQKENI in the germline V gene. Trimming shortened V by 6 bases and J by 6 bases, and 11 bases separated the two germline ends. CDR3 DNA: TGTGCCAGCTCTCGGACACGATCCGGGGAGCTGTTTTTT. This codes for CASSRTRSGELFF.

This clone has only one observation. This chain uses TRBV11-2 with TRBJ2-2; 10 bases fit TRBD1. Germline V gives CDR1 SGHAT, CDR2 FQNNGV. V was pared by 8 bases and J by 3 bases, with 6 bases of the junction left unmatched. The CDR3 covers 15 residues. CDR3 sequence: CASLRDRGYTGELFF. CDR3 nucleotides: TGTGCCAGCCTCCGGGACAGGGGTTACACCGGGGAGCTGTTTTTT.

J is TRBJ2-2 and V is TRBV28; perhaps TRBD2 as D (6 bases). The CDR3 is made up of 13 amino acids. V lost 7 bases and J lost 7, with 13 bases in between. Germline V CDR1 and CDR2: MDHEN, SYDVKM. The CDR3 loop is CASTTGEGGELFF. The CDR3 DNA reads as TGTGCCAGCACAACGGGAGAGGGCGGGGAGCTGTTTTTT. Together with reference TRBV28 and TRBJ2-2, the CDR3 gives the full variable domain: DVKVTQSSRYLVKRTGEKVFLECVQDMDHENMFWYRQDPGLGLRLIYFSYDVKMKEKGDIPEGYSVSREKKERFSLILESASTNQTSMYLCASTTGEGGELFFGEGSRLTVL.

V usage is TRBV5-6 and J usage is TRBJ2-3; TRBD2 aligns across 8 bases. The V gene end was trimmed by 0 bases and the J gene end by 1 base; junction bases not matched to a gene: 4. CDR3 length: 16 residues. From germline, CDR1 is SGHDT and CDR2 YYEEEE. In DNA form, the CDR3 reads TGTGCCAGCAGCTTGGGGAGCGGGAGAGGCACAGATACGCAGTATTTT. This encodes CASSLGSGRGTDTQYF.

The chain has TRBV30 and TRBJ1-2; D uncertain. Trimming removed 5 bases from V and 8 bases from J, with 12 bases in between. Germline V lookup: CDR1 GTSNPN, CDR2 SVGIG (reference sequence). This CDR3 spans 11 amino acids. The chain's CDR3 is CAWLEVGGYTF. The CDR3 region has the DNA TGTGCCTGGTTGGAGGTTGGAGGCTACACCTTC.

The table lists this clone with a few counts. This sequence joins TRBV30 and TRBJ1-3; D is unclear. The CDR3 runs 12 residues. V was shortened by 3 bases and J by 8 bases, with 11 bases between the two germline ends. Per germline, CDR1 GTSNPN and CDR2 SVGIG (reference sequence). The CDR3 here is CAWRAGSDTIYF. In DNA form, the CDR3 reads TGTGCCTGGAGAGCCGGGAGCGACACCATATATTTT. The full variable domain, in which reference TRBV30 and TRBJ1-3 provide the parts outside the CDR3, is SQTIHQWPATLVQPVGSPLSLECTVEGTSNPNLYWYRQAAGRGLQLLFYSVGIGQISSEVPQNLSASRPQDRQFILSSKKLLLSDSGFYLCAWRAGSDTIYFGEGSWLTVV.

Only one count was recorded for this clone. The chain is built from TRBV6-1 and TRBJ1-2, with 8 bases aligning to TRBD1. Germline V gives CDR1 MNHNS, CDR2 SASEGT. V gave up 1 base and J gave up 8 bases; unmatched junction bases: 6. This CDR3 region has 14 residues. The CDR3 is CASSEGDRGYGYTF. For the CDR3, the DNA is TGTGCCAGCAGTGAAGGCGACAGGGGATACGGCTACACCTTC.

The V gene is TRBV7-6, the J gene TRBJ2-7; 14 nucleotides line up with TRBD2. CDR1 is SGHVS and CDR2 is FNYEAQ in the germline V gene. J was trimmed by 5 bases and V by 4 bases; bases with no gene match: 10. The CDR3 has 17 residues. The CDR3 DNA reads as TGTGCCAGCAGCTCCTCTGGGACTAGCGGGAGAACCCACGAGCAGTACTTC. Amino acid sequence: CASSSSGTSGRTHEQYF.

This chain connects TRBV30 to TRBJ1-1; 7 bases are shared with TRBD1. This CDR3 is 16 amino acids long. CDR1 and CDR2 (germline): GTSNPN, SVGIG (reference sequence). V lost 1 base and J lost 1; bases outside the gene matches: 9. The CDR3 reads CAWSGGRDSTNTEAFF. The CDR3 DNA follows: TGTGCCTGGAGTGGGGGACGGGACAGCACGAACACTGAAGCTTTCTTT.

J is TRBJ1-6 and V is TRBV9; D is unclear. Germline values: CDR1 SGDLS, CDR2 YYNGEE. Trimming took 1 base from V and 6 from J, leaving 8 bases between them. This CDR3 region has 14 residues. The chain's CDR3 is CASSVRGFNSPLHF. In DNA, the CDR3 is TGTGCCAGCAGCGTACGCGGGTTTAATTCACCCCTCCACTTT.

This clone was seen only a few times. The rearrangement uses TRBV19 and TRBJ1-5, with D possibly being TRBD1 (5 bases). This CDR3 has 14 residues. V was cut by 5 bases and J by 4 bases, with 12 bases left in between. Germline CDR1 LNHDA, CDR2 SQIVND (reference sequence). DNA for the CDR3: TGTGCCAGTAGTTACAGGTCGGCGAATCAGCCCCAGCATTTT. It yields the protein CASSYRSANQPQHF.

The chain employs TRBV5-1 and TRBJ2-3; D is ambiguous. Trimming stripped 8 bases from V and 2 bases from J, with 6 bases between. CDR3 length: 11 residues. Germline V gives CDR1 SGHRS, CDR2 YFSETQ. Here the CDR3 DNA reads TGCGCCAGTTCTTCCACAGATACGCAGTATTTT. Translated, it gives CASSSTDTQYF.

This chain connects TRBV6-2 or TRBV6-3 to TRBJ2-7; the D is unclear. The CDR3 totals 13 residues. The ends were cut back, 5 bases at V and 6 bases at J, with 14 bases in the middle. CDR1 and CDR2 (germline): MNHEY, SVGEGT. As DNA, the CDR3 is TGTGCCAGCAGTCGCTCAGGATCCCTCGAGCAGTACTTC. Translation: CASSRSGSLEQYF.

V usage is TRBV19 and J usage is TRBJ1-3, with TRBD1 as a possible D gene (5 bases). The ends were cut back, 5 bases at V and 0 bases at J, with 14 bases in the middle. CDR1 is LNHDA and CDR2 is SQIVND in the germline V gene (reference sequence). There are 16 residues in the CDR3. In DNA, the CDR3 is TGTGCCAGTAGTCTACCATCGGGGGGCTCTGGAAACACCATATATTTT. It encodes CASSLPSGGSGNTIYF.

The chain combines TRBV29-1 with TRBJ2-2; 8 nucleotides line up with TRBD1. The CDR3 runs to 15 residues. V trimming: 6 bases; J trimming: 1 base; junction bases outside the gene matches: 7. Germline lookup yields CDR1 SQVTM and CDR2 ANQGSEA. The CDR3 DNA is TGCAGCGTCCGTGCCGGGACAGGGAACACCGGGGAGCTGTTTTTT. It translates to CSVRAGTGNTGELFF.

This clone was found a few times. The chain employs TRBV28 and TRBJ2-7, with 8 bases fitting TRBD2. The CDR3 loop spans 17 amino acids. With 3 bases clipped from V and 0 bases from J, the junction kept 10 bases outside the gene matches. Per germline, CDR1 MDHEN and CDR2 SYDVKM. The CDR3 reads CASSFSLAGFSSYEQYF. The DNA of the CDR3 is TGTGCCAGCAGTTTCAGTCTAGCGGGCTTTAGCTCCTACGAGCAGTACTTC.

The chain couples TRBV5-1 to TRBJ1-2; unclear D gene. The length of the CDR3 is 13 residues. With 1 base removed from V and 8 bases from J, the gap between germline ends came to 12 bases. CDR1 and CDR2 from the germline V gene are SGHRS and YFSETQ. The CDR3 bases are TGCGCCAGCAGCTTGTTAACAGAATCGGGCTACACCTTC. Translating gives CASSLLTESGYTF.

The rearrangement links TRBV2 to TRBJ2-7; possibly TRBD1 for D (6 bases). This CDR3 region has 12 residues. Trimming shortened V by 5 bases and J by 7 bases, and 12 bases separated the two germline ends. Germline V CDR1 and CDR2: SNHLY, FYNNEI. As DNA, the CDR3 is TGTGCCAGCAGTTATCGGGACAAGGAGCAGTACTTC. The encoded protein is CASSYRDKEQYF.

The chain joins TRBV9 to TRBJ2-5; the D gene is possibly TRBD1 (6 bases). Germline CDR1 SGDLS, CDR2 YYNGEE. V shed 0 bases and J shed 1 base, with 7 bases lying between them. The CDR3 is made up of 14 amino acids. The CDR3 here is CASSVADSQETQYF. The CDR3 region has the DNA TGTGCCAGCAGCGTAGCGGACAGCCAAGAGACCCAGTACTTC.

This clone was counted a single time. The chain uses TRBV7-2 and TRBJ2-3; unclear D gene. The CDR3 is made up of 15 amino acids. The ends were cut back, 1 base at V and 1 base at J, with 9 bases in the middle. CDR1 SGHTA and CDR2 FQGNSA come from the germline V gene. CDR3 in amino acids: CASSLVPGGTDTQYF. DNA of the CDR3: TGTGCCAGCAGCTTAGTCCCAGGTGGCACAGATACGCAGTATTTT.

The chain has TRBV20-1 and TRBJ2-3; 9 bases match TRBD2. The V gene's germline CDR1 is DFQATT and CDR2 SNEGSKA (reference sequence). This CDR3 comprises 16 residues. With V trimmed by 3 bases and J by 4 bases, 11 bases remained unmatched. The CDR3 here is CSASPLSREGPDTQYF. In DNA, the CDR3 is TGCAGTGCTAGTCCTCTCTCGCGGGAGGGCCCAGATACGCAGTATTTT.

CDR3 residues: CASSQDAGNSPLHF. The DNA for the CDR3 is TGCGCCAGCAGCCAAGACGCAGGGAATTCACCCCTCCACTTT. The J gene is TRBJ1-6, the V gene TRBV4-1, with a weak D call TRBD1 (5 bases). The CDR3 extends over 14 amino acids. V was pared by 0 bases and J by 7 bases, with 7 bases between. Germline lookup yields CDR1 MGHRA and CDR2 YSYEKL.

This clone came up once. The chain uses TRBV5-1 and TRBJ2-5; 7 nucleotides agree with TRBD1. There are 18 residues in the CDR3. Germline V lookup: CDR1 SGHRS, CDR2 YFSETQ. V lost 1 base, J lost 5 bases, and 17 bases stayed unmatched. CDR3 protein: CASSLYTGRSPRGETQYF. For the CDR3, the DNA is TGCGCCAGCAGCTTGTACACCGGACGCTCGCCCAGGGGGGAGACCCAGTACTTC.

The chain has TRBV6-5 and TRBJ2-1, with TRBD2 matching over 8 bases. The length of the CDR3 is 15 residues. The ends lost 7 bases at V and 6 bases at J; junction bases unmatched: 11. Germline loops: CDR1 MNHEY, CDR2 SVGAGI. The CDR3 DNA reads TGTGCCAGCACCGCAACCGGGACTAGACCCAATGAGCAGTTCTTC. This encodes CASTATGTRPNEQFF.

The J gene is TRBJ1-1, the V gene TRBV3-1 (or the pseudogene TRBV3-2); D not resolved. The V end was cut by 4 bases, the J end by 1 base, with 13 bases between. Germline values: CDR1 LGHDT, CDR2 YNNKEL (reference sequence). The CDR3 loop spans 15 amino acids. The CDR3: CASSRGSYQNTEAFF. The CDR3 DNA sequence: TGTGCCAGCAGCCGAGGATCTTACCAGAACACTGAAGCTTTCTTT.

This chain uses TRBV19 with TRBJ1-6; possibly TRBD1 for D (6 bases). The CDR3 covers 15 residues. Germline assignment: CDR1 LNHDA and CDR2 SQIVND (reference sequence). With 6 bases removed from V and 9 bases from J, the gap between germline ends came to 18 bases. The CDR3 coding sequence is TGTGCCAGTAGCGATACAGGGAAGGGCGGTTCACCCCTCCACTTT. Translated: CASSDTGKGGSPLHF.

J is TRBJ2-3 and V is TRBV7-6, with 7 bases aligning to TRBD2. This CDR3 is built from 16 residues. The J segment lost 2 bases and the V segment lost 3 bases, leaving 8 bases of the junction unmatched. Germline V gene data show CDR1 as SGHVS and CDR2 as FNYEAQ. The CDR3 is CASSLFSGLPTDTQYF. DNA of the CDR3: TGTGCCAGCAGCTTGTTCTCGGGACTACCCACAGATACGCAGTATTTT. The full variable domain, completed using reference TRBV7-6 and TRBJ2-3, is GAGVSQSPRYKVTKRGQDVALRCDPISGHVSLYWYRQALGQGPEFLTYFNYEAQQDKSGLPNDRFSAERPEGSISTLTIQRTEQRDSAMYRCASSLFSGLPTDTQYFGPGTRLTVL.

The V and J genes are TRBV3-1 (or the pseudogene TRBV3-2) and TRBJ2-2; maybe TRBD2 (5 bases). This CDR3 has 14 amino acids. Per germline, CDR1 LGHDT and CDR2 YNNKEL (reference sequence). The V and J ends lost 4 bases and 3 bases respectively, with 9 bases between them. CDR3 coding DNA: TGTGCCAGCAGCCCATCGGGGTACACCGGGGAGCTGTTTTTT. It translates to CASSPSGYTGELFF.

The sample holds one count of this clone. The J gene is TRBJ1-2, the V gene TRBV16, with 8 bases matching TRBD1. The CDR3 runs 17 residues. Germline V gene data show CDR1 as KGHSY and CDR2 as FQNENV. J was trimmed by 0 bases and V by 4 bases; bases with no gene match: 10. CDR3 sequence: CASSRSGQGRANYGYTF. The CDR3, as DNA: TGTGCCAGCAGCCGATCAGGACAGGGCCGTGCTAACTATGGCTACACCTTC.